Listed below are T cell receptor beta chains from one sample, sequenced in a study of OX40 agonist ivuxolimab in advanced cancers. Profiled with immunoSEQ multiplex PCR; TCRdb holds only in-frame clones, not every one. The sample gives nearly 55,000 clones, almost 85% of which show up once; 1.2% is in the top ten. This specimen was CD4+ or CD8+ T cells sorted from blood, taken in a trial of the OX40 agonist ivuxolimab. Receptors were obtained from an adult with an advanced solid tumor such as melanoma, head and neck, liver or kidney cancer. The CDR3 runs from the conserved cysteine through the conserved F or W. Fields, in order: V gene, J gene, clone size, CDR3 protein. Only some rows state a clone size, as once, few, many or a class for expanded clones.

TRBV10-1	TRBJ2-1	NA	CASSESGIDEQFF
TRBV6-5	TRBJ2-2	NA	CASSLKKQTGELFF
TRBV19	TRBJ1-2	NA	CASQETGIMYGYTF
TRBV27	TRBJ1-3	once	CASSARLQGVGGNTIYF
TRBV28	TRBJ1-5	NA	CASSPPPGSSNQPQHF
TRBV28	TRBJ1-5	NA	CASSGTYPSNQPQHF
TRBV9	TRBJ2-7	NA	CASSVGPGQASEQYF
TRBV5-4	TRBJ2-5	NA	CASSPTGGGQETQYF
TRBV5-1	TRBJ2-6	NA	CASSIDISGANVLTF
TRBV28	TRBJ2-5	NA	CASSWPVRQAQETQYF
TRBV7-8	TRBJ1-2	NA	CASSSGQTVNYGYTF
TRBV19	TRBJ1-1	NA	CASSTTGYHMPEAFF
TRBV7-6	TRBJ2-2	NA	CASSLVGGRNTGELFF
TRBV7-6	TRBJ2-7	NA	CASSVNRDSSYEQYF
TRBV5-4	TRBJ2-2	NA	CASSLEAVNTGELFF
TRBV2	TRBJ2-7	once	CASRLSEQYF
TRBV29-1	TRBJ1-1	NA	CSVGRGTGTEAFF
TRBV2	TRBJ1-5	NA	CASSRQGVLSNQPQHF
TRBV19	TRBJ1-1	NA	CASNIRVGQGPEAFF
TRBV6-1	TRBJ1-3	NA	CASSDPGRTGNTIYF
TRBV28	TRBJ2-6	few	CASSSTGRPLSGANVLTF
TRBV10-3	TRBJ2-1	NA	CAISLRQAHNEQFF
TRBV28	TRBJ2-3	NA	CAIQGVLADTQYF
TRBV5-8	TRBJ2-1	once	CASSLVLLAGGPKYNEQFF
TRBV9	TRBJ2-1	NA	CASSVAASGSLGNEQFF
TRBV9	TRBJ2-1	NA	CASSVEGAGGYEQFF
TRBV6-1	TRBJ1-5	NA	CASSESPGPNQPQHF
TRBV30	TRBJ2-3	NA	CAWTRTGTSTDTQYF
TRBV20-1	TRBJ1-5	few	CSAGRPQHF
TRBV5-4	TRBJ2-7	NA	CASSHTLAEAYEQYF
TRBV18	TRBJ2-5	NA	CASSPPGGETQYF
TRBV6-5	TRBJ1-1	NA	CASSYSTGSDTEAFF
TRBV10-1	TRBJ2-1	few	CASSSGIYNEQFF
TRBV7-2	TRBJ2-1	NA	CASSLVVGETNEQFF
TRBV9	TRBJ2-5	NA	CASSAGREAGLQETQYF
TRBV28	TRBJ1-1	NA	CASTLGKGLNTEAFF
TRBV2	TRBJ2-5	NA	CASRSTISLGETQYF
TRBV19	TRBJ2-7	NA	CASSIVRGNEQYF
TRBV2	TRBJ1-2	NA	CASSNSNYGYTF
TRBV30	TRBJ2-7	NA	CASSGQGFVEQYF
TRBV7-2	TRBJ2-1	NA	CASRTSGNEQFF
TRBV6-1	TRBJ1-1	few	CASQIGAGVGEAFF
TRBV2	TRBJ2-7	NA	CASRWQANSDEQYF
TRBV6-1	TRBJ2-7	medium-sized	CASKEVLAFYEQYF
TRBV19	TRBJ2-7	NA	CASSIVRGGSYEQYF